The 32 T cell receptor beta chains below come from one sample, sequenced in a study of Ad26.COV2.S vaccination and SARS-CoV-2 variants. The treatment here: some 19 received Ad26.COV2.S at low or high dose, single or two shots; about 5 received placebo; per-sample allocation not given. Collection of samples fell on day 63 after the first vaccine or placebo injection. Profiled with immunoSEQ multiplex PCR; TCRdb holds only in-frame clones, not every one. The repertoire holds more than 350,000 clones, with 80% to 95% as singletons. The sequenced sample was peripheral blood, obtained in a trial of Ad26.COV2.S vaccine versus placebo. The receptors derive from a person between 18 and 59 years old who received the Ad26.COV2.S COVID-19 vaccine or a placebo.

V gene TRBV7-9 combines with J gene TRBJ1-4; D is undetermined. Per the germline V gene, CDR1 is SEHNR and CDR2 is FQNEAQ (reference sequence). The CDR3 loop spans 12 amino acids. Trimming removed 4 bases at V and 8 bases at J, with 8 bases between. CDR3 DNA sequence: TGTGCCAGCAGCTCATACAGAGAAAAACTGTTTTTT. Its translation is CASSSYREKLFF.

The V gene is TRBV7-2, the J gene TRBJ2-5; D might be TRBD1 (6 bases). V was clipped by 0 bases and J by 4 bases, with 9 bases between them. The CDR3 has 14 residues. Germline V CDR1 and CDR2: SGHTA, FQGNSA. CDR3 sequence: CASSLAQGRETQYF. The CDR3 DNA is TGTGCCAGCAGCTTAGCGCAGGGGCGAGAGACCCAGTACTTC.

This sequence joins TRBV5-6 and TRBJ2-7; D unresolved. Trimming took 2 bases from V and 4 from J, leaving 22 bases between them. The CDR3 extends over 17 amino acids. CDR1 and CDR2 from the germline V gene are SGHDT and YYEEEE. The CDR3 DNA sequence: TGTGCCAGCAGCTTACCTACGAACGGACGGAAGGAATACGAGCAGTACTTC. Protein sequence: CASSLPTNGRKEYEQYF.

The V call is TRBV19, the J call TRBJ1-1; possible D gene TRBD1, 6 bases. Germline V gene data show CDR1 as LNHDA and CDR2 as SQIVND (reference sequence). The V end was cut by 7 bases, the J end by 5 bases, with 14 bases between. CDR3 length: 13 amino acids. The CDR3 protein is CASKYQGWTEAFF. In nucleotides, the CDR3 is TGTGCCAGTAAATATCAGGGGTGGACTGAAGCTTTCTTT. Full variable domain (remainder filled in from reference TRBV19 and TRBJ1-1): DGGITQSPKYLFRKEGQNVTLSCEQNLNHDAMYWYRQDPGQGLRLIYYSQIVNDFQKGDIAEGYSVSREKKESFPLTVTSAQKNPTAFYLCASKYQGWTEAFFGQGTRLTVV.

V gene TRBV3-1 (or the pseudogene TRBV3-2) combines with J gene TRBJ1-4; D uncertain. The CDR3 loop spans 15 amino acids. Germline CDR1 reads LGHDT; CDR2 reads YNNKEL (reference sequence). Trimming pared 4 bases from V and 4 bases from J, leaving 13 bases between. CDR3: CASSRSEGFNEKLFF. In DNA form, the CDR3 reads TGTGCCAGCAGCCGGTCGGAAGGGTTTAATGAAAAACTGTTTTTT.

Note on this clone: At one boundary the junction diverges from the germline segment, which might be a read error. This chain joins TRBV5-1 and TRBJ2-1; 10 positions agree with TRBD2. The germline V gene has CDR1 SGHRS and CDR2 YFSETQ. This CDR3 comprises 17 residues. CDR3 in amino acids: CASRLEAASGGHDEQFF. Written as DNA, the CDR3 is TGCGCCAGCAGATTGGAGGCCGCTAGCGGGGGACACGATGAGCAGTTCTTC.

The V gene is TRBV29-1, the J gene TRBJ2-1; D is uncertain. The CDR3 has 13 residues. Between the trimmed V and J ends, which lost 4 bases and 2 bases, there was a span of 9 bases. Germline V gene lookup returns CDR1 SQVTM and CDR2 ANQGSEA. This CDR3 reads CSVGQGTYNEQFF. The CDR3 DNA reads as TGCAGCGTTGGACAAGGGACCTACAATGAGCAGTTCTTC.

For the CDR3, the DNA is TGTGCCAGCAGTTACCTCCTAGCGGGATCCGGTGAGCAGTTCTTC. This sequence encodes CASSYLLAGSGEQFF. This chain joins TRBV6-5 and TRBJ2-1, with 9 bases identical to TRBD2. CDR3 length: 15 amino acids. Germline lookup yields CDR1 MNHEY and CDR2 SVGAGI. The J segment lost 9 bases and the V segment lost 2 bases, leaving 8 bases of the junction unmatched.

In DNA, the CDR3 is TGTGCCAGCAGTTTCGGGGGTTCGGGTCAGCCCCAGCATTTT. Protein: CASSFGGSGQPQHF. The chain employs TRBV28 and TRBJ1-5; D is perhaps TRBD1 (5 bases). This CDR3 has 14 amino acids. The V gene's germline CDR1 is MDHEN and CDR2 SYDVKM. The V gene lost 3 bases and the J gene lost 6 bases, with 12 bases spanning the gap. Combining the CDR3 with reference TRBV28 and TRBJ1-5 gives the whole variable domain DVKVTQSSRYLVKRTGEKVFLECVQDMDHENMFWYRQDPGLGLRLIYFSYDVKMKEKGDIPEGYSVSREKKERFSLILESASTNQTSMYLCASSFGGSGQPQHFGDGTRLSIL.

This chain uses TRBV18 with TRBJ2-1, with TRBD1 matching over 8 bases. CDR1 KGHSH and CDR2 LQKENI come from the germline V gene. The CDR3 runs 15 residues. V gave up 5 bases and J gave up 6 bases; unmatched junction bases: 9. The CDR3 loop reads CASSAGTGGGNEQFF. The DNA for the CDR3 is TGTGCCAGCTCAGCCGGGACAGGTGGGGGCAATGAGCAGTTCTTC.

J is TRBJ2-1 and V is TRBV7-9; no reliable D call. The CDR3 consists of 14 residues. Trimming stripped 0 bases from V and 4 bases from J, with 7 bases between. CDR1 and CDR2 (germline): SEHNR, FQNEAQ (reference sequence). Written as DNA, the CDR3 is TGTGCCAGCAGCTTAGCGAGTCCATACAATGAGCAGTTCTTC. Its protein is CASSLASPYNEQFF. The complete variable domain, with remaining parts taken from reference TRBV7-9 and TRBJ2-1, reads DTGVSQNPRHKITKRGQNVTFRCDPISEHNRLYWYRQTLGQGPEFLTYFQNEAQLEKSRLLSDRFSAERPKGSFSTLEIQRTEQGDSAMYLCASSLASPYNEQFFGPGTRLTVL.

CDR3 in amino acids: CASSRGNEKLFF. In nucleotides, the CDR3 is TGTGCCAGCAGCCGGGGGAATGAAAAACTGTTTTTT. The chain links TRBV14 to TRBJ1-4, with D possibly matching TRBD1 (5 bases). This CDR3 comprises 12 residues. Trimming pared 4 bases from V and 5 bases from J, leaving 5 bases between. Germline V gene lookup returns CDR1 SGHDN and CDR2 FVKESK.

V usage is TRBV18 and J usage is TRBJ2-5; unclear D gene. Germline V lookup: CDR1 KGHSH, CDR2 LQKENI. Trimming removed 1 base from V and 7 bases from J, with 7 bases in between. This CDR3 has 12 residues. CDR3 sequence (DNA): TGTGCCAGCTCACCACAGGAATCGACCCAGTACTTC. It specifies CASSPQESTQYF.

Details on this clone: Here the CDR3 omits its conserved ending phenylalanine or tryptophan, so a read error is the likely source. The chain is built from TRBV2 and TRBJ2-3; 7 nucleotides line up with TRBD2. V shed 10 bases, J shed 4 bases, and the junction held 11 bases outside the gene matches. Germline lookup yields CDR1 SNHLY and CDR2 FYNNEI. This CDR3 region has 14 residues. As DNA, the CDR3 is TGTGCCACAGCATTCCTAGCGGAGTCAGATACGCAGTATCTT. It is translated as CATAFLAESDTQYL.

This chain connects TRBV5-6 to TRBJ2-1; D call uncertain. CDR3 length: 15 residues. V lost 2 bases, J lost 0 bases, and 9 bases lay in between. Germline V lookup: CDR1 SGHDT, CDR2 YYEEEE. CDR3 in amino acids: CASSLLINSYNEQFF. The CDR3 DNA sequence: TGTGCCAGCAGCTTACTCATAAACTCCTACAATGAGCAGTTCTTC.

The chain employs TRBV19 and TRBJ2-2; D remains unclear. The CDR3 spans 16 residues. V was shortened by 3 bases and J by 6 bases, with 17 bases between the two germline ends. The germline V gene encodes CDR1 LNHDA and CDR2 SQIVND (reference sequence). CDR3 bases: TGTGCCAGTAGTATTTGGCAGCCTACACGCCCCGGGGAGCTGTTTTTT. Protein sequence: CASSIWQPTRPGELFF.

V gene TRBV7-9 combines with J gene TRBJ2-1; no definite D call. Trimming left V 2 bases short and J 9 bases short, with 11 bases between. Germline V lookup: CDR1 SEHNR, CDR2 FQNEAQ (reference sequence). This CDR3 spans 13 amino acids. CDR3 residues: CASSLFGVGEQFF. CDR3 nucleotides: TGTGCCAGCAGCTTATTCGGCGTGGGTGAGCAGTTCTTC. Full variable domain (outside the CDR3, taken from reference TRBV7-9 and TRBJ2-1): DTGVSQNPRHKITKRGQNVTFRCDPISEHNRLYWYRQTLGQGPEFLTYFQNEAQLEKSRLLSDRFSAERPKGSFSTLEIQRTEQGDSAMYLCASSLFGVGEQFFGPGTRLTVL.

This clone was detected a few times. The V call is TRBV18, the J call TRBJ2-3; possibly TRBD2 for D (6 bases). The CDR3 totals 15 residues. Germline V gives CDR1 KGHSH, CDR2 LQKENI. Trimming stripped 7 bases from V and 0 bases from J, with 14 bases between. CDR3 amino acids: CASYLAYPSTDTQYF. The CDR3 coding sequence is TGTGCCAGCTACCTAGCGTATCCTAGCACAGATACGCAGTATTTT.

V and J are TRBV29-1 and TRBJ2-1; TRBD1 matches 8 bases. Germline assignment: CDR1 SQVTM and CDR2 ANQGSEA. The CDR3 contains 14 residues. J gave up 3 bases and V 3 bases, and 4 bases lay outside the gene matches. The CDR3 coding sequence is TGCAGCGTTGATGGACAGGGTCTCTACAATGAGCAGTTCTTC. This encodes CSVDGQGLYNEQFF.

The chain links TRBV14 to TRBJ2-3, with 8 nucleotides matching TRBD2. Germline trimming cut 1 base from V and 6 bases from J; bases unmatched to any gene: 6. The length of the CDR3 is 15 residues. The V gene's germline CDR1 is SGHDN and CDR2 FVKESK. CDR3: CASSQGAGVVDTQYF. The CDR3 region has the DNA TGTGCCAGCAGCCAAGGAGCGGGAGTTGTGGATACGCAGTATTTT.

This clone has a single count. This chain connects TRBV19 to TRBJ2-1, with unresolved D. Between the trimmed V and J ends, which lost 5 bases and 9 bases, there was a span of 11 bases. In germline, CDR1 is LNHDA, CDR2 SQIVND (reference sequence). The CDR3 sequence is 12 residues long. The CDR3 loop reads CASSGNLVEQFF. CDR3 coding DNA: TGTGCCAGTAGTGGCAATCTAGTTGAGCAGTTCTTC. The whole variable domain, remainder taken from reference TRBV19 and TRBJ2-1, is DGGITQSPKYLFRKEGQNVTLSCEQNLNHDAMYWYRQDPGQGLRLIYYSQIVNDFQKGDIAEGYSVSREKKESFPLTVTSAQKNPTAFYLCASSGNLVEQFFGPGTRLTVL.

This clone was counted a single time. The V gene is TRBV18, the J gene TRBJ2-7, with 8 bases aligning to TRBD2. V lost 4 bases to trimming and J lost 2 bases; unmatched junction nucleotides: 4. The germline V gene has CDR1 KGHSH and CDR2 LQKENI. The CDR3 consists of 14 residues. Here the CDR3 reads CASSRREAPYEQYF. Here the CDR3 DNA reads TGTGCCAGCTCACGGCGGGAGGCACCCTACGAGCAGTACTTC.

The V gene is TRBV4-1, the J gene TRBJ1-1; D perhaps matches TRBD1 (5 bases). Trimming took 0 bases from V and 6 from J, leaving 8 bases between them. Germline values: CDR1 MGHRA, CDR2 YSYEKL. The CDR3 loop spans 13 amino acids. The DNA of the CDR3 is TGCGCCAGCAGCCAAGACCAGGGCGCTGAAGCTTTCTTT. Translation gives CASSQDQGAEAFF.

This clone was detected once. This chain connects TRBV5-1 to TRBJ2-7, with D perhaps TRBD1 (6 bases). Trimming removed 2 bases from V and 0 bases from J, with 15 bases in between. The CDR3 runs to 16 residues. Per the germline V gene, CDR1 is SGHRS and CDR2 is YFSETQ. The CDR3: CASSFRAGASSYEQYF. Written as DNA, the CDR3 is TGCGCCAGCAGCTTCCGGGCAGGGGCGAGCTCCTACGAGCAGTACTTC.

This chain links TRBV27 with TRBJ2-7, with D possibly called TRBD1 or TRBD2 (5 bases each). The germline V gene has CDR1 MNHEY and CDR2 SMNVEV (reference sequence). The CDR3 has 15 residues. The ends were cut back, 2 bases at V and 2 bases at J, with 13 bases in the middle. The CDR3 DNA reads as TGTGCCAGCAGTTTAAGAGGGGCCCTTCCCTACGAGCAGTACTTC. Protein product: CASSLRGALPYEQYF.

This chain joins TRBV5-8 and TRBJ2-1; no firm D call. The germline V gene encodes CDR1 SGHTS and CDR2 YDEGEE. Trimming stripped 2 bases from V and 3 bases from J, with 9 bases between. The CDR3 is 14 residues long. The CDR3 DNA sequence: TGTGCCAGCAGCTTACGAGGTGACTACAATGAGCAGTTCTTC. Protein sequence: CASSLRGDYNEQFF.

The chain recombines TRBV30 with TRBJ1-2; the D gene is possibly TRBD1 (6 bases). Germline V gives CDR1 GTSNPN, CDR2 SVGIG (reference sequence). The CDR3 sequence is 11 residues long. The V gene lost 4 bases and the J gene lost 8 bases, with 11 bases spanning the gap. This chain's CDR3 is CAWIQGGGYTF. The CDR3 bases are TGTGCCTGGATACAGGGAGGCGGCTACACCTTC.

The chain recombines TRBV6-5 with TRBJ1-3; 7 bases are a match to TRBD1. Germline assignment: CDR1 MNHEY and CDR2 SVGAGI. V was pared by 5 bases and J by 8 bases, with 12 bases of the junction left unmatched. CDR3 size: 15 residues. Written as DNA, the CDR3 is TGTGCCAGCAGTACCACAGGGGCCTCGCAAGACACCATATATTTT. This gives the protein CASSTTGASQDTIYF.

This chain connects TRBV7-2 to TRBJ2-5; tentative D call: TRBD1 (5 bases). Germline CDR1 is SGHTA and CDR2 is FQGNSA. V lost 1 base and J 0 bases, leaving 12 bases between the germline ends. There are 16 residues in the CDR3. CDR3 nucleotides: TGTGCCAGCAGCTTAGTGCAGGGTTTTAACCAAGAGACCCAGTACTTC. Protein sequence: CASSLVQGFNQETQYF.

In DNA form, the CDR3 reads TGTGCCAGCAGGTCTATACAGGCGGCTGGGGAGACCCAGTACTTC. This translates into CASRSIQAAGETQYF. This sequence joins TRBV11-2 and TRBJ2-5, with D perhaps TRBD1 (5 bases). V was clipped by 6 bases and J by 5 bases, with 19 bases between them. The CDR3 has 15 residues. Germline V gene sequence: CDR1 SGHAT, CDR2 FQNNGV.

This sequence joins TRBV4-3 and TRBJ2-1; D unclear. Germline values: CDR1 LGHNA, CDR2 YSLEER. V was pared by 1 base and J by 4 bases, with 17 bases between. This CDR3 region has 17 residues. CDR3 DNA: TGCGCCAGCAGCCAAGGTGACCTGGCAGCTTATTACAATGAGCAGTTCTTC. As protein: CASSQGDLAAYYNEQFF.

The chain has TRBV29-1 and TRBJ2-1; 9 bases fit TRBD2. This CDR3 has 17 residues. Germline V gene lookup returns CDR1 SQVTM and CDR2 ANQGSEA. J lost 1 base, V lost 1 base, and 8 bases had no gene match. CDR3 DNA: TGCAGCGTTGAAGTTGGGACTAGCCTTAGGTCCTACAATGAGCAGTTCTTC. Protein: CSVEVGTSLRSYNEQFF.